This record looks at one T cell receptor (beta chain) sequence and its context. What it binds is not known. The CDR3 spans 14 residues. Trimming took 0 bases from V and 5 from J; bases not matched to a gene: 4. Germline values: CDR1 SGHNT, CDR2 YYREEE (reference sequence). The data derive from a study of T cell responses to AZD1222 COVID-19 vaccine. Study-wide results and caveats: Baseline seropositives among AZD1222 recipients totaled only 5 to 7. Donors skewed white British and female; clonal diversity was possibly underestimated.

Sequencing used immunoSEQ multiplex PCR; TCRdb keeps in-frame clones, though not all of them. The sample carries roughly 72,000 clones, around 88% recorded once. The chain employs TRBV5-4 and TRBJ2-7; TRBD1 matches 8 bases. Sequencing used peripheral blood, obtained 28 days after the second dose of the MenACWY control vaccine. This receptor was obtained from an adult who received the MenACWY meningococcal vaccine as a control. The CDR3 DNA reads TGTGCCAGCAGCTTGGAGGCAGGGGGCCACGAGCAGTACTTC. Translation: CASSLEAGGHEQYF.